This T cell receptor beta chain was captured by sequencing in a study of blood T cell repertoires in COVID-19. This CDR3 has 14 residues. Trimming stripped 6 bases from V and 4 bases from J, with 15 bases between. Germline-derived CDR1 and CDR2 are MNHEY and SMNVEV (reference sequence). This table comes from immunoSEQ multiplex PCR, and its TCRdb copy is limited to in-frame clones, with some not included. The sample shows 95,000 to 100,000 clones, about 89% of them seen only once. The sequence derives from a woman aged 25 to 39 with acute or convalescent COVID-19. This chain joins TRBV27 and TRBJ1-1; TRBD1 is a possible D gene (6 bases). Material for sequencing was peripheral blood. Here the CDR3 reads CASSPAGASTEAFF. In DNA, the CDR3 is TGTGCCAGCAGCCCAGCGGGGGCAAGCACTGAAGCTTTCTTT.